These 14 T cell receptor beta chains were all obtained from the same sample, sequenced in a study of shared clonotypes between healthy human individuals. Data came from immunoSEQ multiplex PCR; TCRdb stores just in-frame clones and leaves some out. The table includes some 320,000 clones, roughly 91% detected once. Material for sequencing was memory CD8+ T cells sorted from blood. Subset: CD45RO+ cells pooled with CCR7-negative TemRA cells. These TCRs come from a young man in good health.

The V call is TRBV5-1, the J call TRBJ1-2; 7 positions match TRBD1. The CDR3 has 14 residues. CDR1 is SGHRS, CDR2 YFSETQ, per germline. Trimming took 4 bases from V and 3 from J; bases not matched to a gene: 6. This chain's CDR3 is CASSEPGTDYGYTF. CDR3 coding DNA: TGCGCCAGCAGCGAACCCGGGACAGACTATGGCTACACCTTC.

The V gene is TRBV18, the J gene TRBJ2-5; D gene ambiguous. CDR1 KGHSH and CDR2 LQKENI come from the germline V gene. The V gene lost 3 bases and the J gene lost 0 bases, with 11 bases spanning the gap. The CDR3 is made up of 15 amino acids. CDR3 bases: TGTGCCAGCTCACCGCTACTATCGTACCAAGAGACCCAGTACTTC. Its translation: CASSPLLSYQETQYF.

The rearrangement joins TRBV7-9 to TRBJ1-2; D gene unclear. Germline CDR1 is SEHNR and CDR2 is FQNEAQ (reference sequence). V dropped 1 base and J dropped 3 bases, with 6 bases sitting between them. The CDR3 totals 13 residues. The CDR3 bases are TGTGCCAGCAGCTTAGTTGACTACTATGGCTACACCTTC. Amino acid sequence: CASSLVDYYGYTF.

CDR3 DNA: TGTGCCAGCAGCAGGGCAAGGGACAAAAACATTCAGTACTTC. Translating gives CASSRARDKNIQYF. The V gene is TRBV5-6, the J gene TRBJ2-4, with D hard to call. The V and J ends lost 4 bases and 3 bases respectively, with 11 bases between them. The CDR3 is 14 residues long. Looked up from germline, CDR1 is SGHDT and CDR2 is YYEEEE.

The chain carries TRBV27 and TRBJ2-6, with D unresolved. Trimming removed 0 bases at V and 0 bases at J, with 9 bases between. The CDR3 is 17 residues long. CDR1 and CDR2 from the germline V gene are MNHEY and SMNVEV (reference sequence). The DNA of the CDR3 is TGTGCCAGCAGTTTATCGTACATCAACTCTGGGGCCAACGTCCTGACTTTC. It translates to CASSLSYINSGANVLTF.

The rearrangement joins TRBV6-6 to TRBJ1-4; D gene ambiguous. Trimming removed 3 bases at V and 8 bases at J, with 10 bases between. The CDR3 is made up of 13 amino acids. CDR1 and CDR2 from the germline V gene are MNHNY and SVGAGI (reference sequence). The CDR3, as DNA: TGTGCCAGCAGTTATTCGGAGGGAGAAAAACTGTTTTTT. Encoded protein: CASSYSEGEKLFF.

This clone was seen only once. The CDR3 here is CASSLVGGASADTQYF. CDR3 nucleotides: TGTGCCAGCAGCTTAGTTGGGGGGGCGAGTGCAGATACGCAGTATTTT. The chain combines TRBV7-9 with TRBJ2-3; a weak D match, TRBD2 (7 bases). V dropped 1 base and J dropped 4 bases, with 15 bases sitting between them. CDR3 length: 16 residues. Per germline, CDR1 SEHNR and CDR2 FQNEAQ (reference sequence).

The CDR3 DNA reads as TGTGCCAGCAGCCTAGGGACAGGGGGAAACGAGCAGTACTTC. It translates to CASSLGTGGNEQYF. The gene calls are TRBV7-2 and TRBJ2-7, with 11 positions matching TRBD1. Germline CDR1 and CDR2: SGHTA and FQGNSA. Trimming removed 5 bases from V and 5 bases from J; junction bases left unmatched: 5. This CDR3 region has 14 residues.

CDR3 protein: CASSLEAYPKLFF. CDR3 DNA sequence: TGTGCCAGCAGTCTCGAGGCCTATCCAAAGCTGTTTTTT. The V gene is TRBV27, the J gene TRBJ2-2; no definite D call. Per the germline V gene, CDR1 is MNHEY and CDR2 is SMNVEV (reference sequence). The length of the CDR3 is 13 residues. With 5 bases removed from V and 12 bases from J, the gap between germline ends came to 16 bases.

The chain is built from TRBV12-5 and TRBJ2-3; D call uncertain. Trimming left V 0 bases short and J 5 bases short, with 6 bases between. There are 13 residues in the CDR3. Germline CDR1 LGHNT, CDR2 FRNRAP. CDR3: CASGLVPVDTQYF. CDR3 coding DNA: TGTGCTAGTGGTTTGGTACCCGTAGATACGCAGTATTTT.

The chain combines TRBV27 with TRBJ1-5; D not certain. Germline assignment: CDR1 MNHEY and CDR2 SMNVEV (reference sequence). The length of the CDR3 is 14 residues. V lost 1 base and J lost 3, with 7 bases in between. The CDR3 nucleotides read TGTGCCAGCAGTTTATTGTCAGACAATCAGCCCCAGCATTTT. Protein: CASSLLSDNQPQHF.

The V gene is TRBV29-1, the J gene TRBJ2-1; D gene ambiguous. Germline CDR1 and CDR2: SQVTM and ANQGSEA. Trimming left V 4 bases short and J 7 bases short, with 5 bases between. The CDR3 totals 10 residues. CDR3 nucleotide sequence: TGCAGCGTTGGGGAAAATGAGCAGTTCTTC. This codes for CSVGENEQFF.

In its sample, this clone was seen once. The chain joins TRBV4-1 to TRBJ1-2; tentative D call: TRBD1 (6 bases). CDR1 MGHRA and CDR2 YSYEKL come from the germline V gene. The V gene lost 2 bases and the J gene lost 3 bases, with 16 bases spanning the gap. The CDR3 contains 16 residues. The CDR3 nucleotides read TGCGCCAGCAGCCAACTACACAGGGTGTTTGACTATGGCTACACCTTC. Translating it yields CASSQLHRVFDYGYTF.

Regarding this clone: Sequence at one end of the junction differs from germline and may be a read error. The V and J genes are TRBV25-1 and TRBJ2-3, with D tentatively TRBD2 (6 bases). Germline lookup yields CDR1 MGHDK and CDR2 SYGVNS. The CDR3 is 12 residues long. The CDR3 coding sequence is TGTGCCAGCAGTGAAATGGGAGGACCACGGGATTTT. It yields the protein CASSEMGGPRDF.